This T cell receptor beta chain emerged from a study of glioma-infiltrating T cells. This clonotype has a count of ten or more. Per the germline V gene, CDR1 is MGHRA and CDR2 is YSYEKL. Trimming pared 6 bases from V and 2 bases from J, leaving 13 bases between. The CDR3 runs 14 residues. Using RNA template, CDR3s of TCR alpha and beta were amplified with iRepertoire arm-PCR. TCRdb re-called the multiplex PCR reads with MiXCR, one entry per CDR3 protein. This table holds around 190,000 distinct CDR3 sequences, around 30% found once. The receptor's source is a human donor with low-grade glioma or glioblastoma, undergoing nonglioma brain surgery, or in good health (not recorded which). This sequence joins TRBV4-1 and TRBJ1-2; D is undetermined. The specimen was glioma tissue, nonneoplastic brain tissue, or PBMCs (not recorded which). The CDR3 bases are TGCGCCAGCAGTCCGGGAGGGCGGAACTATGGCTACACCTTC. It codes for CASSPGGRNYGYTF.